These 29 T cell receptor beta chains were sequenced from one sample in a study of blood T cells in healthy people across ages. Then a second PCR, running about 7 to 11 cycles, was carried out with a sample-barcoded 5' primer and a J-beta primer mix. TCRdb re-derived calls from the 5' RACE reads in MiXCR, one entry per CDR3 protein. The data hold some 1,800,000 distinct CDR3 sequences, with around 42% observed a single time. The sample comprised blood. The origin of the receptors is a human donor in good health.

This sequence joins TRBV4-3 and TRBJ1-1, with 8 nucleotides matching TRBD1. CDR3 length: 15 amino acids. The V segment lost 4 bases and the J segment 4 bases; nucleotides outside the gene matches: 8. The germline gives CDR1 LGHNA, CDR2 YSLEER. The CDR3 DNA is TGCGCCAGCAGCCGACTGGACAGGGAGGGCACTGAAGCTTTCTTT. Translating it yields CASSRLDREGTEAFF.

V and J are TRBV4-3 and TRBJ2-1; tentatively, D is TRBD2 (7 bases). V lost 1 base and J 0 bases, leaving 22 bases between the germline ends. The V gene's germline CDR1 is LGHNA and CDR2 YSLEER. The CDR3 sequence is 20 residues long. CDR3 bases: TGCGCCAGCAGCCAAGTTTGGGGGGGCGCTGACCTTAGCTCCTACAATGAGCAGTTCTTC. Its protein is CASSQVWGGADLSSYNEQFF.

V is TRBV2 and J is TRBJ2-1, with 7 bases lining up with TRBD2. The CDR3 is made up of 15 amino acids. Per germline, CDR1 SNHLY and CDR2 FYNNEI. V shed 4 bases and J 7 bases; nucleotides not matched to a gene: 10. CDR3 DNA: TGTGCCAGCAGTGTGAGAGCGGGGAATAGGAATGAGCAGTTCTTC. Translation: CASSVRAGNRNEQFF.

The table lists this clonotype with a few counts. V usage is TRBV27 and J usage is TRBJ2-7; D is tentatively TRBD1 or TRBD2 (5 bases each). V was clipped by 5 bases and J by 3 bases, with 17 bases between them. Germline V CDR1 and CDR2: MNHEY, SMNVEV (reference sequence). CDR3 size: 15 residues. CDR3 coding DNA: TGTGCCAGCAGTCCCTCCAGGGACGGCCGCTACGAGCAGTACTTC. It translates to CASSPSRDGRYEQYF.

The rearrangement links TRBV7-2 to TRBJ2-1; D is ambiguous. This CDR3 region has 13 residues. The germline V and J ends were trimmed by 4 bases and 3 bases, with 7 bases remaining between them. Germline lookup yields CDR1 SGHTA and CDR2 FQGNSA. For the CDR3, the DNA is TGTGCCAGCAGCTCTGGGTACTACAATGAGCAGTTCTTC. As protein: CASSSGYYNEQFF.

The chain couples TRBV20-1 to TRBJ1-2; perhaps TRBD1 as D (6 bases). The V end was cut by 1 base, the J end by 4 bases, with 10 bases between. The CDR3 covers 13 residues. Germline values: CDR1 DFQATT, CDR2 SNEGSKA (reference sequence). CDR3: CSARGQAVYGYTF. The CDR3 coding sequence is TGCAGTGCTAGAGGACAGGCCGTCTATGGCTACACCTTC.

Comment on this clonotype: A read error is possible here, since a much larger clone lies one base away. This rearrangement joins TRBV29-1 to TRBJ2-7; D remains unclear. Trimming removed 6 bases at V and 6 bases at J, with 18 bases between. The CDR3 is 13 residues long. Germline V lookup: CDR1 SQVTM, CDR2 ANQGSEA. The DNA of the CDR3 is TGCAGCGTACAGCCCCAGTATTTGGGCGAGCAGTACTTC. This codes for CSVQPQYLGEQYF.

The chain has TRBV4-3 and TRBJ1-1; D is unclear. The CDR3 has 14 residues. Trimming shortened V by 0 bases and J by 2 bases, and 7 bases separated the two germline ends. Germline assignment: CDR1 LGHNA and CDR2 YSLEER. This CDR3 reads CASSQDTDNTEAFF. CDR3 sequence (DNA): TGCGCCAGCAGCCAAGATACGGATAACACTGAAGCTTTCTTT.

This clonotype was seen a handful of times. The chain is built from TRBV5-5 and TRBJ1-5; unclear D gene. V was shortened by 0 bases and J by 2 bases, with 12 bases between the two germline ends. The CDR3 has 16 residues. The germline V gene has CDR1 SGHKS and CDR2 YYEKEE (reference sequence). CDR3 coding DNA: TGTGCCAGCAGCTTGGCATTTTGGACGGGCAATCAGCCCCAGCATTTT. This gives the protein CASSLAFWTGNQPQHF.

The rearrangement joins TRBV12-3 or TRBV12-4 to TRBJ1-2; D is undetermined. The CDR3 covers 14 residues. Trimming stripped 2 bases from V and 1 base from J, with 8 bases between. The CDR3 protein is CASSLFPVNYGYTF. The CDR3 DNA follows: TGTGCCAGCAGTTTATTTCCGGTTAACTATGGCTACACCTTC.

The V and J genes are TRBV7-2 and TRBJ2-5; TRBD2 agrees at 9 bases. The V segment lost 8 bases and the J segment 11 bases; nucleotides outside the gene matches: 15. From germline, CDR1 is SGHTA and CDR2 FQGNSA. CDR3 length equals 14 residues. The CDR3 DNA sequence: TGTGCCAGCGCGGCGAGGACTAGCGTCCGGGAGCAGTACTTC. Protein sequence: CASAARTSVREQYF.

The chain has TRBV7-2 and TRBJ1-1; a possible D gene is TRBD1 (5 bases). This CDR3 has 16 residues. V lost 5 bases to trimming and J lost 5 bases, with 21 bases between them. Germline V lookup: CDR1 SGHTA, CDR2 FQGNSA. CDR3 bases: TGTGCCAGCAGCCCCCTTGGGAGGGGCGCTCGGACTGAAGCTTTCTTT. It yields the protein CASSPLGRGARTEAFF.

There are many counts of this clonotype. V usage is TRBV6-2 or TRBV6-3 and J usage is TRBJ1-5; tentative D call: TRBD1 (5 bases). The length of the CDR3 is 14 residues. V lost 5 bases and J lost 7, with 15 bases in between. The germline gives CDR1 MNHEY, CDR2 SVGEGT. CDR3 in amino acids: CASSGTVRGQPQHF. The CDR3 DNA reads TGTGCCAGCAGTGGGACTGTTCGTGGGCAGCCCCAGCATTTT.

CDR3 amino acids: CASSGVGTGPYGYTF. CDR3 nucleotide sequence: TGTGCCAGCAGTGGTGTGGGGACAGGGCCTTATGGCTACACCTTC. The gene calls are TRBV6-1 and TRBJ1-2; 9 nucleotides agree with TRBD1. The germline V gene has CDR1 MNHNS and CDR2 SASEGT. CDR3 size: 15 residues. V was clipped by 4 bases and J by 5 bases; unmatched bases: 8.

The chain recombines TRBV29-1 with TRBJ1-2; no firm D call. Trimming removed 4 bases from V and 4 bases from J, with 13 bases in between. The CDR3 runs to 13 residues. Germline lookup yields CDR1 SQVTM and CDR2 ANQGSEA. Here the CDR3 DNA reads TGCAGCGTTGTAAGGGCGCAGGTCTATGGCTACACCTTC. Translated: CSVVRAQVYGYTF.

CDR3 bases: TGTGCCAGCAGTTACTCTCCGGGGAAGCCCCAGCATTTT. Amino acids: CASSYSPGKPQHF. The genes are TRBV6-6 and TRBJ1-5, with no clear D. The CDR3 totals 13 residues. Germline V gene sequence: CDR1 MNHNY, CDR2 SVGAGI (reference sequence). The V end was cut by 0 bases, the J end by 8 bases, with 8 bases between.

The chain uses TRBV7-2 and TRBJ1-6; D gene uncertain. CDR1 SGHTA and CDR2 FQGNSA come from the germline V gene. The length of the CDR3 is 16 residues. V was shortened by 1 base and J by 6 bases, with 13 bases between the two germline ends. The CDR3 region is CASSLEGSGLNSPLHF. CDR3 DNA sequence: TGTGCCAGCAGCTTAGAGGGCTCCGGCCTTAATTCACCCCTCCACTTT. The variable domain in full, completed from reference TRBV7-2 and TRBJ1-6, reads GAGVSQSPSNKVTEKGKDVELRCDPISGHTALYWYRQSLGQGLEFLIYFQGNSAPDKSGLPSDRFSAERTGGSVSTLTIQRTQQEDSAVYLCASSLEGSGLNSPLHFGNGTRLTVT.

This clonotype has only a few counts. The V and J genes are TRBV7-2 and TRBJ2-7; 8 bases match TRBD2. The germline gives CDR1 SGHTA, CDR2 FQGNSA. The length of the CDR3 is 15 residues. V lost 0 bases, J lost 4 bases, and 5 bases stayed unmatched. CDR3 in amino acids: CASSLARGGLYEQYF. Here the CDR3 DNA reads TGTGCCAGCAGCTTAGCTCGCGGGGGGTTGTACGAGCAGTACTTC.

This clonotype came up a few times. The V gene is TRBV5-5, the J gene TRBJ1-2; 9 nucleotides align to TRBD1. CDR1 is SGHKS and CDR2 is YYEKEE in the germline V gene (reference sequence). The CDR3 runs 14 residues. Trimming at V came to 2 bases and at J to 8 bases, leaving 7 bases not matched to a gene. CDR3 DNA: TGTGCCAGCAGCTTTCGTTGGACAGGGGAGGGCTACACCTTC. Encoded protein: CASSFRWTGEGYTF. Drawing the rest from reference TRBV5-5 and TRBJ1-2, the complete variable domain is DAGVTQSPTHLIKTRGQQVTLRCSPISGHKSVSWYQQVLGQGPQFIFQYYEKEERGRGNFPDRFSARQFPNYSSELNVNALLLGDSALYLCASSFRWTGEGYTFGSGTRLTVV.

V is TRBV5-1 and J is TRBJ2-6, with 7 nucleotides matching TRBD1. The CDR3 contains 16 residues. The germline gives CDR1 SGHRS, CDR2 YFSETQ. V trimming: 4 bases; J trimming: 0 bases; junction bases outside the gene matches: 4. CDR3 sequence reads: CASSEGAYSGANVLTF. In DNA form, the CDR3 reads TGCGCCAGCAGCGAGGGGGCCTACTCTGGGGCCAACGTCCTGACTTTC.

The chain combines TRBV29-1 with TRBJ1-2; D not certain. Germline CDR1 and CDR2: SQVTM and ANQGSEA. CDR3 length: 12 residues. V gave up 3 bases and J gave up 0 bases, with 5 bases separating them. In DNA form, the CDR3 reads TGCAGCGTTGACAGATCTAACTATGGCTACACCTTC. Its protein is CSVDRSNYGYTF.

On this clonotype: The junction differs from germline at one of its ends, possibly a read error. The chain recombines TRBV6-2 or TRBV6-3 with TRBJ1-1, with D hard to call. Germline lookup yields CDR1 MNHEY and CDR2 SVGEGT. CDR3 size: 13 residues. The CDR3 DNA sequence: TGTACCAGCAGTTACTCGAGGGAAACTGAAGCTTTCTTT. Translated, it gives CTSSYSRETEAFF.

The CDR3 DNA follows: TGTGCCAGCAGCCAGACAGGGGAAGGGGTCGTCAATGAGCAGTTCTTC. Amino acid sequence: CASSQTGEGVVNEQFF. The chain recombines TRBV14 with TRBJ2-1; 8 bases match TRBD1. The CDR3 length is 16 residues. Per the germline V gene, CDR1 is SGHDN and CDR2 is FVKESK. After removal of 3 bases from V and 6 bases from J, the junction contained 10 bases not matched to a gene.

This clonotype was picked up a small number of times. The rearrangement uses TRBV20-1 and TRBJ2-1; no clear D gene. The CDR3 has 12 residues. V was cut by 3 bases and J by 4 bases, with 7 bases left in between. Germline assignment: CDR1 DFQATT and CDR2 SNEGSKA (reference sequence). Written as DNA, the CDR3 is TGCAGTGCTAGCAGCAGATACAATGAGCAGTTCTTC. Translated: CSASSRYNEQFF.

This clonotype was picked up one time. The chain links TRBV6-1 to TRBJ2-3; D gene uncertain. The ends were cut back, 0 bases at V and 2 bases at J, with 18 bases in the middle. The length of the CDR3 is 18 residues. Germline-derived CDR1 and CDR2 are MNHNS and SASEGT. The CDR3 DNA reads TGTGCCAGCAGTGAAGCACCTGTAGGGCTCCGGGCCACAGATACGCAGTATTTT. Its protein is CASSEAPVGLRATDTQYF.

The chain carries TRBV9 and TRBJ2-4, with D maybe TRBD1 (6 bases). Trimming shortened V by 0 bases and J by 13 bases, and 17 bases separated the two germline ends. CDR1 is SGDLS, CDR2 YYNGEE, per germline. CDR3 length: 14 amino acids. CDR3 DNA sequence: TGTGCCAGCAGCGTAGATACAGGGCTGAGGGAGCAGTACTTC. Protein: CASSVDTGLREQYF.

In this sample, this clonotype turned up a few times. The chain employs TRBV9 and TRBJ1-4; D is unresolved. The CDR3 contains 16 residues. Germline V gene lookup returns CDR1 SGDLS and CDR2 YYNGEE. Trimming removed 0 bases from V and 5 bases from J, with 14 bases in between. This chain's CDR3 is CASSVGVGNKNEKLFF. CDR3 coding DNA: TGTGCCAGCAGCGTAGGGGTGGGGAATAAAAATGAAAAACTGTTTTTT.

In this sample, this clonotype turned up a few times. The V and J genes are TRBV20-1 and TRBJ2-3, with a weak D call TRBD1 (7 bases). Trimming left V 4 bases short and J 0 bases short, with 14 bases between. The germline CDR1 and CDR2 sequences are DFQATT and SNEGSKA (reference sequence). The CDR3 contains 15 residues. The CDR3 nucleotides read TGCAGTGCTAACGCGGGACAGTCTAGCACAGATACGCAGTATTTT. Translated, it gives CSANAGQSSTDTQYF.

This clonotype has more than one count but fewer than ten. This chain uses TRBV6-2 or TRBV6-3 with TRBJ2-7; no firm D call. The CDR3 is 12 amino acids. From germline, CDR1 is MNHEY and CDR2 SVGEGT. V gave up 4 bases and J gave up 5 bases, with 9 bases separating them. The CDR3 region has the DNA TGTGCCAGCAGTTCTCCGATTGACGAGCAGTACTTC. Protein product: CASSSPIDEQYF.